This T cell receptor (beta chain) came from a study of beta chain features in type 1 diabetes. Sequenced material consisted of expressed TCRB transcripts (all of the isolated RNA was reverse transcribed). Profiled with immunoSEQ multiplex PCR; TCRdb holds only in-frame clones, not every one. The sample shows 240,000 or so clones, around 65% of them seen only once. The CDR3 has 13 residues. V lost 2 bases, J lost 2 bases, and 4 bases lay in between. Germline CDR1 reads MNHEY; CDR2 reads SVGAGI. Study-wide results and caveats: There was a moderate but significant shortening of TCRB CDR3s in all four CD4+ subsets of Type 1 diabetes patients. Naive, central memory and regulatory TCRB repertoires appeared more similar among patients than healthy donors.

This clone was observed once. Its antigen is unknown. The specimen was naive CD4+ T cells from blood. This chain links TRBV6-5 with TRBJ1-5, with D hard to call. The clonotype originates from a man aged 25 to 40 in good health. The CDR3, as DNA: TGTGCCAGCAGTTACAGAGGCAATCAGCCCCAGCATTTT. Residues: CASSYRGNQPQHF.